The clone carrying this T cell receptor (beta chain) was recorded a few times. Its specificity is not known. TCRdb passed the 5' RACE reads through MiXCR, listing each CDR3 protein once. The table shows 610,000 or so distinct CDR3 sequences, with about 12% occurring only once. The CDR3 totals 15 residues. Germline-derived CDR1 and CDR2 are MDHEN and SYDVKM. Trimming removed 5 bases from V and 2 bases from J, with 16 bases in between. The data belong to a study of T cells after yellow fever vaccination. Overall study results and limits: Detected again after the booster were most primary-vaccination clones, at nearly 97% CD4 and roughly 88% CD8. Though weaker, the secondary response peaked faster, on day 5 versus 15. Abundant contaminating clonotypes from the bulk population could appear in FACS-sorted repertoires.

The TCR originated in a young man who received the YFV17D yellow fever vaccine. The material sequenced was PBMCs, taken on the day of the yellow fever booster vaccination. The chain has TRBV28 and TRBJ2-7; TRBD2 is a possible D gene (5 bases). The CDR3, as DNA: TGTGCCAGCAGTAATAGGTTCGGGGATCCCTACGAGCAGTACTTC. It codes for CASSNRFGDPYEQYF.